This record looks at one TCR beta chain sequence and its context. Researchers ran immunoSEQ v3.0 at survey level. Repertoires were generated with immunoSEQ multiplex PCR, while TCRdb's copy carries only in-frame clones and drops some. This sample has some 20,000 clones, with around three quarters found just once. This sample is drawn from a study of long-term antiretroviral therapy in people with HIV. V was trimmed by 6 bases and J by 1 base, leaving 15 bases between them. The CDR3 length is 15 residues. The germline CDR1 and CDR2 sequences are LNHDA and SQIVND (reference sequence). Here the sequenced sample was unsorted PBMCs, taken 2.9 years after starting antiretroviral therapy. The rearrangement links TRBV19 to TRBJ1-2; the D is unclear. The clonotype was recovered from a woman under 40 with HIV. In DNA form, the CDR3 reads TGTGCCAGTAGGGCGCGTAAAGGGCTTAACTATGGCTACACCTTC. It is translated as CASRARKGLNYGYTF.